This T cell receptor (beta chain) stems from a study of molecular identifiers for immune sequencing clone quantification. TCRdb processed the PCR reads anew with MiXCR; each CDR3 protein has one entry. Here the sample spans roughly 320,000 distinct CDR3 sequences, 20% to 25% being singletons. Germline CDR1 reads SEHNR; CDR2 reads FQNEAQ (reference sequence). This CDR3 region has 19 residues. Trimming removed 2 bases at V and 4 bases at J, with 23 bases between. The clonotype was recovered from a human donor in good health. Some libraries in this study had Jurkat cell RNA spiked in. V is TRBV7-9 and J is TRBJ2-2, with D uncertain. The sample taken for sequencing was naive CD8+ T cells from blood, with Jurkat cell RNA spiked in. This sample's subset: FACS-sorted CD8+CD4-CCR7+CD45RA+ naive T cells. The CDR3 protein is CASSLHLSFGVRSTGELFF. The CDR3 DNA reads as TGTGCCAGCAGCTTACATCTGTCCTTCGGAGTTAGGAGCACCGGGGAGCTGTTTTTT.